Sequencing of this T cell receptor beta chain was carried out in a study of cytomegalovirus exposure and HLA in healthy donors. Findings and limits, study-wide: The investigators catalogued 150 or so TCR beta chains as cytomegalovirus-associated. Reportedly, cytomegalovirus status was diagnosed with high sensitivity and specificity.

The donors gave bone marrow, and they were healthy. CDR1 is MDHEN and CDR2 is SYDVKM in the germline V gene. There are 15 residues in the CDR3. The ends lost 7 bases at V and 8 bases at J; junction bases unmatched: 16. It was with 60 Vbeta and 13 Jbeta primers that the PCR ran. Profiled with immunoSEQ multiplex PCR; TCRdb holds only in-frame clones, not every one. Of approximately 120,000 clones in the sample, 75% are singletons; the top ten hold over 2.5%. With regard to this clone: Antigen specificity is unknown.

The chain combines TRBV28 with TRBJ1-2, with 7 nucleotides matching TRBD1. The source of this sequence is a woman between 45 and 60 years old in good health and CMV-seronegative. Sequences were obtained from PBMCs. This CDR3 is CASTLSQGLIEGYTF. The CDR3 DNA sequence: TGTGCCAGCACTCTATCACAGGGGTTAATCGAGGGCTACACCTTC.